One T cell receptor (beta chain) is described in this entry. The protocol was immunoSEQ multiplex PCR, while the TCRdb copy is restricted to in-frame clones and leaves out a portion. The sample shows approximately 33,000 clones, 70% to 90% of them seen only once. Germline V CDR1 and CDR2: SNHLY, FYNNEI. Germline trimming cut 6 bases from V and 6 bases from J; bases unmatched to any gene: 14. The CDR3 extends over 15 amino acids. This record comes from a study of T cells in localized non-small cell lung cancer. The genes are TRBV2 and TRBJ2-7, with 7 bases identical to TRBD1. The sequenced sample was peripheral blood, obtained before any cancer treatment. The origin of this receptor is a woman aged 35 to 70 with stage I lung adenocarcinoma. CDR3 sequence (DNA): TGTGCCAGCAGCTCCCAGGGGAAGGGGGCCTCCGAGCAGTACTTC. It yields the protein CASSSQGKGASEQYF. The whole variable domain, filled in from reference TRBV2 and TRBJ2-7, reads EPEVTQTPSHQVTQMGQEVILRCVPISNHLYFYWYRQILGQKVEFLVSFYNNEISEKSEIFDDQFSVERPDGSNFTLKIRSTKLEDSAMYFCASSSQGKGASEQYFGPGTRLTVT.